This is a list of T cell receptor beta chains from one sample in a study of early T cells in non-severe SARS-CoV-2 infection. Each CDR3 protein gets one entry after TCRdb re-called the 5' RACE reads with MiXCR. The sample lists 75,000 to 90,000 distinct CDR3 sequences, around 13% occurring once. The sample was whole blood. These receptors came from an adult who was a healthcare worker with PCR-confirmed SARS-CoV-2 infection or an uninfected control (not recorded which). CDR3s include the opening cysteine and the closing phenylalanine or tryptophan. The D gene is left open where the match is weak. For some rows the clone size is stated as once, few or many, or as a class when expanded; others skip it.

cdr3_aa cdr3_nt d_call j_call clone_size v_call
CASSATGTGVQPQHF TGTGCCAGCTCAGCCACCGGGACAGGGGTTCAGCCCCAGCATTTT TRBD1 TRBJ1-5 many TRBV6-1
CSARVLVGGSYNEQFF TGCAGTGCTAGAGTCTTGGTTGGGGGGTCCTACAATGAGCAGTTCTTC NA TRBJ2-1 many TRBV20-1
CASSYRGTGVPKGRWFNYGYTF TGTGCCAGCAGTTACCGCGGGACAGGGGTGCCCAAGGGGCGATGGTTTAACTATGGCTACACCTTC TRBD1 TRBJ1-2 NA TRBV6-5
CASSRESEAFF TGTGCCAGCAGTCGGGAGAGCGAAGCTTTCTTT NA TRBJ1-1 many TRBV7-9
CASRGRSANQPQHF TGTGCCAGTCGAGGTCGGAGTGCAAATCAGCCCCAGCATTTT NA TRBJ1-5 NA TRBV6-2/TRBV6-3
CSAREPRQAGDYGYTF TGCAGTGCTAGAGAGCCCCGGCAGGCTGGAGACTATGGCTACACCTTC NA TRBJ1-2 few TRBV20-1
CASSLRAGGPWTEAFF TGTGCCAGCAGCTTAAGGGCAGGGGGCCCTTGGACTGAAGCTTTCTTT TRBD1 TRBJ1-1 few TRBV7-8
CASSSIWTHAYEQYF TGTGCCAGCAGTTCTATCTGGACCCACGCCTACGAGCAGTACTTC NA TRBJ2-7 few TRBV28
CASSLYHLQTLAKNIQYF TGTGCCAGCAGCTTATATCATTTGCAGACTCTAGCCAAAAACATTCAGTACTTC NA TRBJ2-4 NA TRBV7-2
CASSNLPRDRGRWGSEAFF TGTGCCAGCAGCAACTTACCCCGGGACAGGGGGCGCTGGGGCTCTGAAGCTTTCTTT TRBD1 TRBJ1-1 NA TRBV5-7
CSASAGAGGGYGYTF TGCAGTGCTAGTGCAGGAGCAGGGGGCGGCTATGGCTACACCTTC TRBD1 TRBJ1-2 many TRBV20-1
CASSPLAGGVEEQFF TGTGCCAGCAGTCCTCTAGCGGGAGGGGTGGAGGAGCAGTTCTTC TRBD2 TRBJ2-1 many TRBV12-3/TRBV12-4
CSARRDREASEAFF TGCAGTGCTAGGCGGGACAGGGAGGCCAGTGAAGCTTTCTTT TRBD1 TRBJ1-1 many TRBV20-1
CASSLEGNNEQFF TGCGCCAGCAGCTTGGAGGGAAACAATGAGCAGTTCTTC NA TRBJ2-1 few TRBV5-1
CASSQGQGTDTQYF TGTGCCAGCAGTCAAGGACAGGGCACAGATACGCAGTATTTT TRBD1 TRBJ2-3 NA TRBV12-3/TRBV12-4
CSPSGPKETQYF TGCAGTCCCTCGGGACCCAAAGAGACCCAGTACTTC NA TRBJ2-5 many TRBV20-1
CASSANTDSSYGYTF TGTGCCAGCAGCGCGAACACAGATAGCTCCTATGGCTACACCTTC NA TRBJ1-2 many TRBV2
CASSPGQMNTEAFF TGTGCCAGCAGCCCCGGACAGATGAACACTGAAGCTTTCTTT NA TRBJ1-1 NA TRBV7-6
CASSLGGPQNIQYF TGTGCCAGCAGCTTAGGGGGGCCCCAAAACATTCAGTACTTC NA TRBJ2-4 few TRBV7-2
CASSSPLAELSTDTQYF TGTGCCAGCAGCTCCCCTCTAGCGGAGCTTAGCACAGATACGCAGTATTTT TRBD2 TRBJ2-3 many TRBV7-2
CATSAGPNTGELFF TGTGCCACCAGTGCTGGCCCGAACACCGGGGAGCTGTTTTTT NA TRBJ2-2 many TRBV24-1
CASTVDRGTEAFF TGCGCCAGCACCGTTGACAGGGGCACTGAAGCTTTCTTT TRBD1 TRBJ1-1 NA TRBV4-3
CASSLRLGGSEQFF TGTGCCAGCAGCCTCCGGTTGGGGGGTAGTGAGCAGTTCTTC NA TRBJ2-1 many TRBV7-2
CASSPGQGGGKLFF TGTGCCAGCTCACCGGGACAGGGAGGTGGAAAACTGTTTTTT TRBD1 TRBJ1-4 many TRBV27
CASSSSGSQETQYF TGCGCCAGCAGCTCTAGCGGGAGCCAAGAGACCCAGTACTTC TRBD2 TRBJ2-5 NA TRBV5-1
CASSPSTGVATQYF TGTGCCAGCAGCCCGTCGACAGGCGTGGCGACCCAGTACTTC NA TRBJ2-5 many TRBV7-9
CASSVVGTGDSPLHF TGTGCCAGCAGTGTAGTCGGGACAGGAGATTCACCCCTCCACTTT TRBD1 TRBJ1-6 many TRBV6-1
CSGGTANDEQFF TGCAGCGGGGGGACCGCCAACGATGAGCAGTTCTTC NA TRBJ2-1 few TRBV29-1
CASSQYLGHQETQYF TGTGCCAGCAGCCAGTACCTGGGTCATCAAGAGACCCAGTACTTC NA TRBJ2-5 NA TRBV11-2
CASSLNYEQYF TGTGCCAGCAGCCTAAACTACGAGCAGTACTTC NA TRBJ2-7 many TRBV7-9
CASSEYSGTDNEKLFF TGTGCCAGCAGTGAATATTCCGGGACAGATAATGAAAAACTGTTTTTT TRBD1 TRBJ1-4 NA TRBV25-1
CASSIYGSDEQYF TGTGCCAGTAGTATATACGGGAGTGACGAGCAGTACTTC NA TRBJ2-7 few TRBV19
CASSLAAGDSPLHF TGTGCCAGCAGCTTAGCGGCAGGGGATTCACCCCTCCACTTT NA TRBJ1-6 NA TRBV7-2
CSARVGLVATGELFF TGCAGTGCTAGAGTGGGTCTGGTGGCTACCGGGGAGCTGTTTTTT NA TRBJ2-2 many TRBV20-1